The next 8 T cell receptor beta chains were all read from a single sample in a study of T-cell reconstitution after alpha-beta-depleted transplantation in children. Unique molecular identifiers were incorporated during preparation of the TCRbeta library. MiXCR was run by TCRdb on the PCR reads, yielding one entry per CDR3 protein. The sample records about 300,000 distinct CDR3 sequences, roughly a tenth being singletons. The sequenced sample was PBMCs, obtained before TCRalphabeta/CD19-depleted stem cell transplant. Receptors were obtained from a boy under two years old with acute myeloid leukemia, due to receive a stem cell transplant.

This clonotype was seen repeatedly, ten times or more. The chain combines TRBV5-1 with TRBJ2-7; D not resolved. CDR1 is SGHRS, CDR2 YFSETQ, per germline. The CDR3 has 14 residues. The germline V and J ends were trimmed by 0 bases and 0 bases, with 7 bases remaining between them. CDR3 region: CASSLAESSYEQYF. The CDR3, as DNA: TGCGCCAGCAGCTTGGCGGAGAGCTCCTACGAGCAGTACTTC.

Many counts were recorded for this clonotype. The genes are TRBV7-2 and TRBJ2-1, with D possibly matching TRBD1 (6 bases). The CDR3 runs 15 residues. With 7 bases removed from V and 0 bases from J, the gap between germline ends came to 13 bases. From germline, CDR1 is SGHTA and CDR2 FQGNSA. CDR3 amino acids: CASKKGQLSYNEQFF. In nucleotides, the CDR3 is TGTGCCAGCAAGAAAGGACAGCTCTCCTACAATGAGCAGTTCTTC.

The sample holds many counts of this clonotype. The rearrangement links TRBV20-1 to TRBJ2-2; 12 bases agree with TRBD2. The CDR3 is 17 residues long. The germline gives CDR1 DFQATT, CDR2 SNEGSKA (reference sequence). V gave up 6 bases and J gave up 2 bases; unmatched junction bases: 10. CDR3: CSAFSTSGSPNTGELFF. CDR3 DNA: TGCAGTGCCTTTTCGACTAGCGGGAGTCCTAACACCGGGGAGCTGTTTTTT.

The chain carries TRBV4-3 and TRBJ2-3; 8 nucleotides line up with TRBD1. This CDR3 has 15 amino acids. V lost 5 bases to trimming and J lost 2 bases; unmatched junction nucleotides: 6. The germline V gene has CDR1 LGHNA and CDR2 YSLEER. CDR3 amino acids: CASSDGQGDTDTQYF. As DNA, the CDR3 is TGCGCCAGCAGCGATGGACAGGGAGACACAGATACGCAGTATTTT.

This clonotype has more than one count but fewer than ten. The chain carries TRBV12-3 or TRBV12-4 and TRBJ1-4, with a possible D match to TRBD1 (5 bases). The ends were cut back, 7 bases at V and 0 bases at J, with 15 bases in the middle. The CDR3 is made up of 16 amino acids. CDR3 residues: CASTVGGSATNEKLFF. In DNA, the CDR3 is TGTGCCAGCACCGTGGGGGGTTCTGCAACTAATGAAAAACTGTTTTTT.

This clonotype appeared many times. The V gene is TRBV9, the J gene TRBJ1-2, with D possibly TRBD1 on 6 matching bases. The CDR3 runs 14 residues. Germline V CDR1 and CDR2: SGDLS, YYNGEE. The germline V and J ends were trimmed by 0 bases and 4 bases, with 10 bases remaining between them. The CDR3 coding sequence is TGTGCCAGCAGCGTAGCACCGGACAGCTATGGCTACACCTTC. It specifies CASSVAPDSYGYTF.

This clonotype has just a few counts. The J gene is TRBJ2-1, the V gene TRBV7-3; TRBD2 agrees at 10 bases. Trimming at V came to 6 bases and at J to 4 bases, leaving 6 bases not matched to a gene. Looked up from germline, CDR1 is SGHTA and CDR2 is FQGTGA. CDR3 length: 15 residues. The chain's CDR3 is CASSAGTSVYNEQFF. CDR3 nucleotides: TGTGCCAGCAGTGCCGGGACTAGCGTTTACAATGAGCAGTTCTTC.

This clonotype was observed at least ten times. The rearrangement joins TRBV5-5 to TRBJ2-7, with D unresolved. Germline V lookup: CDR1 SGHKS, CDR2 YYEKEE (reference sequence). The CDR3 is 10 amino acids. Trimming cost V 0 bases and J 7 bases, with 2 bases left between them. Here the CDR3 reads CASSLVEQYF. The CDR3 DNA reads as TGTGCCAGCAGCTTGGTAGAGCAGTACTTC. The variable domain in full, completed from reference TRBV5-5 and TRBJ2-7, reads DAGVTQSPTHLIKTRGQQVTLRCSPISGHKSVSWYQQVLGQGPQFIFQYYEKEERGRGNFPDRFSARQFPNYSSELNVNALLLGDSALYLCASSLVEQYFGPGTRLTVT.